This is a list of T cell receptor beta chains from one sample in a study of response to subunit inactivated influenza vaccine. TCRdb recomputed calls from the RT-PCR reads with MiXCR, one row per CDR3 protein. The sample records roughly 160,000 distinct CDR3 sequences, roughly 10% being singletons. The sequences come from CD8+ T cells sorted from PBMCs, collected around 25 months after vaccination. The source is a man between 50 and 69 years old who received an inactivated influenza vaccine. Each CDR3 is given with its conserved first and last residue. D genes are given only for firm matches.

d_call	v_call	j_call	cdr3_aa
.	TRBV15	TRBJ1-2	CATSGSGGYGYTF
.	TRBV11-2	TRBJ2-3	CASSARVSSTDTQYF
TRBD1	TRBV7-9	TRBJ1-2	CASSRWTGRNYGYTF
.	TRBV19	TRBJ1-1	CASSIDRGAEAFF
.	TRBV12-3/TRBV12-4	TRBJ2-7	CASSFRTNSYEQYF
.	TRBV29-1	TRBJ1-1	CSGSGIQRTEAFF
.	TRBV27	TRBJ1-2	CASSLRGRGYTF
.	TRBV30	TRBJ1-2	CAWSVSYGYTF
TRBD2	TRBV9	TRBJ2-1	CASSAASGEGWNEQFF
TRBD2	TRBV27	TRBJ2-3	CASSLTSGLGTQYF
.	TRBV11-2	TRBJ2-1	CASSFERVNEQFF
.	TRBV4-3	TRBJ2-7	CASSQGTGSSYEQYF
TRBD2	TRBV5-1	TRBJ2-5	CASSLAGDVETQYF
TRBD2	TRBV4-2	TRBJ2-7	CASSQGSGRAYEQYF
TRBD2	TRBV4-3	TRBJ2-3	CASSQDIGLADTDTQYF
TRBD2	TRBV7-9	TRBJ2-1	CASSPWGGPSYNEQFF
.	TRBV18	TRBJ2-7	CASSPGKGSYEQYF
.	TRBV4-1	TRBJ2-1	CASSQDSPFYNEQFF
.	TRBV6-2/TRBV6-3	TRBJ2-2	CTSSYSRAGELFF
.	TRBV4-1	TRBJ2-7	CASSQGTVTYEQYF
.	TRBV2	TRBJ2-1	CASHTGHYNEQFF
TRBD2	TRBV20-1	TRBJ2-7	CSARDGTGGSYEQYF
TRBD1	TRBV6-1	TRBJ2-7	CASSVSPGQGASYSYEQYF
.	TRBV7-2	TRBJ1-1	CASSLRATDTEAFF
.	TRBV20-1	TRBJ2-2	CSARVPRGELFF
.	TRBV12-3/TRBV12-4	TRBJ2-3	CASSFEGGSYPNTQYF
.	TRBV28	TRBJ2-2	CASSLRQPANTGELFF
.	TRBV7-7	TRBJ2-1	CASSLASFGGEQFF
TRBD2	TRBV28	TRBJ2-3	CASRSTSYTDTQYF
.	TRBV29-1	TRBJ2-5	CSVGGQMYQETQYF
.	TRBV15	TRBJ2-3	CATSRVPKWGSTDTQYF
.	TRBV4-3	TRBJ2-3	CASSQEDRGYRDTQYF
.	TRBV7-2	TRBJ2-1	CASSLVASSYNEQFF
TRBD1	TRBV12-3/TRBV12-4	TRBJ2-1	CASSPTGGQGYNEQFF
TRBD1	TRBV29-1	TRBJ2-7	CSVEVEGQGSEQYF
TRBD2	TRBV20-1	TRBJ2-1	CSALRLLAGSYNEQFF
.	TRBV9	TRBJ2-5	CASSSRLQQETQYF
.	TRBV4-3	TRBJ2-1	CASSQDSPPDSYNEQFF
.	TRBV5-1	TRBJ2-5	CASSLEGTPGETQYF
TRBD2	TRBV9	TRBJ2-1	CASSFSGMIYNEQFF
.	TRBV7-2	TRBJ2-1	CASSRGLTTYNEQFF
TRBD2	TRBV4-1	TRBJ2-7	CASSQDRGGYEQYF
TRBD1	TRBV27	TRBJ2-7	CASTPGLGQGIYEQYF
.	TRBV4-2	TRBJ1-1	CASSRDGTGNTEAFF
TRBD1	TRBV4-1	TRBJ2-7	CASSQERIGTGEHYEQYF
.	TRBV4-3	TRBJ2-7	CASSQVIGGTPREQYF
TRBD2	TRBV4-2	TRBJ2-1	CASSQDEELAGVFPDNEQFF